The 2 T cell receptor beta chains in this list originate from one sample, sequenced in a study of T cell responses to AZD1222 COVID-19 vaccine. Sequenced by immunoSEQ multiplex PCR; TCRdb stores in-frame clones only, minus some. This sample has tens of thousands of clones; roughly 90% occur once, and the top ten carry 9.5% to 13%. The specimen was peripheral blood, collected 28 days after the second AZD1222 dose. The source of these receptors is an adult who received the AZD1222 COVID-19 vaccine.

The CDR3 DNA follows: TGTGCCAGCAGCTCCGCAGGGAATCAGCCCCAGCATTTT. Translated, it gives CASSSAGNQPQHF. The chain carries TRBV7-9 and TRBJ1-5; maybe TRBD1 (5 bases). The CDR3 consists of 13 residues. Germline values: CDR1 SEHNR, CDR2 FQNEAQ (reference sequence). V lost 4 bases and J lost 4, with 8 bases in between.

This clone was recorded once. The chain couples TRBV6-2 or TRBV6-3 to TRBJ1-1; D unresolved. The CDR3 spans 13 residues. CDR1 and CDR2 (germline): MNHEY, SVGEGT. V lost 1 base to trimming and J lost 6 bases, with 9 bases between them. Here the CDR3 reads CASSYFSGAEAFF. DNA for the CDR3: TGTGCCAGCAGTTACTTCTCCGGTGCTGAAGCTTTCTTT.